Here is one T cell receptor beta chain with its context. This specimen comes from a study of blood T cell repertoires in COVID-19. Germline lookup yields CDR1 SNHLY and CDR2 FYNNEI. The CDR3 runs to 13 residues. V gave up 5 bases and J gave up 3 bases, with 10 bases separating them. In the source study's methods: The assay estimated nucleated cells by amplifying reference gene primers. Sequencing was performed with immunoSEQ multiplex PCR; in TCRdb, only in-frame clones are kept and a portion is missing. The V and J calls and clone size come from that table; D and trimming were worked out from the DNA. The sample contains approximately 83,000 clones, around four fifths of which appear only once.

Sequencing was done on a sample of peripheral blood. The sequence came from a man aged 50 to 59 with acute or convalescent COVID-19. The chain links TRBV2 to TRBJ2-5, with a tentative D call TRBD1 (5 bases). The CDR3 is CASSPSQEETQYF. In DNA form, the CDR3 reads TGTGCCAGCAGTCCGTCACAGGAAGAGACCCAGTACTTC.